Included here is one T cell receptor beta chain sequence, with context. Its antigen is currently unknown. This entry belongs to a study of identical twins. The CDR3 has 15 residues. The V and J ends lost 4 bases and 2 bases respectively, with 15 bases between them. Looked up from germline, CDR1 is SGHRS and CDR2 is YFSETQ. Study results and limitations: The degree of excess twin sharing was weaker in beta out-of-frame sequences.

All donors were healthy, and all were Caucasian. It was template switching that added a universal primer site, and there were unique molecular identifiers on the cDNA. A single record per CDR3 protein comes from TCRdb applying MiXCR to the 5' RACE reads. Seen here are hundreds of thousands of distinct CDR3 sequences, about 22% observed once, and the top ten hold 0.48%. This sample was shared with a second study, whose subject was yellow fever vaccine responses in identical twins.

The sequenced sample consisted of CD4+ T cells sorted from blood. The rearrangement links TRBV5-1 to TRBJ2-5, with unresolved D. This clonotype was sampled from a woman aged 18 to 35 in good health. In DNA form, the CDR3 reads TGCGCCAGCAGCCCCGAAGGCCAGGCTCAAGAGACCCAGTACTTC. It translates to CASSPEGQAQETQYF.